These T cell receptor beta chains were read from a single sample in a study of T cell responses to AZD1222 COVID-19 vaccine. This table comes from immunoSEQ multiplex PCR, and its TCRdb copy is limited to in-frame clones, with some not included. The sample lists around 100,000 clones, 92% seen once, with roughly 1.2% in the top ten. The sample in question was peripheral blood, obtained on day 0 of AZD1222 vaccination. Receptors originate from an adult in good health. Both conserved end residues are part of each CDR3. D genes are given only for firm matches. The size field is filled for only some rows; it gives once, few, many or a size class.

>TRBV2|.|TRBJ1-1|.
CASSKGNTEAFF
TGTGCCAGCAGTAAGGGGAACACTGAAGCTTTCTTT
>TRBV6-5|.|TRBJ2-2|few
CASSYWGPGELFF
TGTGCCAGCAGTTACTGGGGGCCCGGGGAGCTGTTTTTT
>TRBV3-1/TRBV3-2|.|TRBJ1-2|once
CASSRGSYGYTF
TGTGCCAGCAGCCGCGGATCCTATGGCTACACCTTC
>TRBV5-1|TRBD1|TRBJ2-5|.
CASSVLGQASETQYF
TGCGCCAGCAGCGTACTAGGACAGGCGTCCGAGACCCAGTACTTC
>TRBV28|.|TRBJ1-2|few
CASTLITRDGYTF
TGTGCCAGCACCCTAATTACCAGGGATGGCTACACCTTC
>TRBV3-1/TRBV3-2|.|TRBJ1-2|.
CASSQDPRTGGYTF
TGTGCCAGCAGCCAAGACCCCCGGACGGGGGGCTACACCTTC
>TRBV2|.|TRBJ2-3|.
CASSPGYSTDTQYF
TGTGCCAGCAGTCCCGGTTACTCCACAGATACGCAGTATTTT
>TRBV5-1|.|TRBJ1-2|.
CASSLQVNNYGYTF
TGCGCCAGCAGCTTACAGGTCAATAACTATGGCTACACCTTC
>TRBV5-6|TRBD1|TRBJ2-3|.
CASRAGQGFADTQYF
TGTGCCAGCAGAGCCGGACAGGGGTTCGCAGATACGCAGTATTTT
>TRBV6-5|.|TRBJ1-1|once
CASIFRQGNTEAFF
TGTGCCAGCATTTTTAGGCAGGGGAACACTGAAGCTTTCTTT
>TRBV7-9|.|TRBJ1-5|.
CASTLSEYQPQHF
TGTGCCAGCACCTTGTCCGAGTATCAGCCCCAGCATTTT
>TRBV7-2|.|TRBJ2-2|.
CASSRSTGELFF
TGTGCCAGCAGCCGGTCCACCGGGGAGCTGTTTTTT
>TRBV7-9|.|TRBJ1-1|.
CASSLVGVAGGTEAFF
TGTGCCAGCAGCTTAGTGGGGGTGGCAGGTGGGACTGAAGCTTTCTTT
>TRBV7-6|.|TRBJ2-1|.
CASSLGLGSGLYNEQFF
TGTGCCAGCAGCTTAGGGTTAGGGTCTGGGCTCTACAATGAGCAGTTCTTC
>TRBV4-2|.|TRBJ2-1|.
CASSQDFSLSYNEQFF
TGTGCCAGCAGCCAAGATTTTTCACTCTCCTACAATGAGCAGTTCTTC
>TRBV6-5|.|TRBJ1-1|.
CASSYRGGGTEAFF
TGTGCCAGCAGTTACAGGGGGGGCGGCACTGAAGCTTTCTTT
>TRBV7-8|.|TRBJ2-2|.
CASSPLGLNTGELFF
TGTGCCAGCAGTCCTTTGGGACTGAACACCGGGGAGCTGTTTTTT
>TRBV27|TRBD1|TRBJ2-7|.
CASSSRDRNTYEQYF
TGTGCCAGCAGTTCCCGGGACAGGAATACCTACGAGCAGTACTTC
>TRBV28|.|TRBJ1-5|once
CASSLAEPQHF
TGTGCCAGCAGTCTGGCTGAACCCCAGCATTTT
>TRBV2|.|TRBJ1-6|.
CASRDSYNSPLHF
TGTGCCAGTAGGGACTCCTATAATTCACCCCTCCACTTT
>TRBV7-9|TRBD2|TRBJ2-1|.
CASSILAGGLDEQFF
TGTGCCAGCAGCATACTAGCGGGGGGGCTGGACGAGCAGTTCTTC
>TRBV11-2|.|TRBJ2-7|.
CASSAVEQYF
TGTGCCAGCAGCGCGGTGGAGCAGTACTTC
>TRBV4-1|.|TRBJ2-3|.
CASSQLTGTSTDTQYF
TGCGCCAGCAGCCAACTAACAGGGACTAGCACAGATACGCAGTATTTT
>TRBV25-1|.|TRBJ1-3|.
CASSRESGNTIYF
TGTGCCAGCAGTCGAGAAAGTGGAAACACCATATATTTT
>TRBV10-3|.|TRBJ2-1|.
CAISDSTWSGNEQFF
TGTGCCATCAGTGACTCAACTTGGTCCGGCAATGAGCAGTTCTTC
>TRBV30|TRBD1|TRBJ1-5|.
CAWTQQGNQPQHF
TGTGCCTGGACCCAACAGGGGAATCAGCCCCAGCATTTT
>TRBV5-1|TRBD1|TRBJ1-1|.
CASSLRQGRNTEAFF
TGCGCCAGCAGCTTGAGACAGGGAAGGAACACTGAAGCTTTCTTT
>TRBV11-3|TRBD1|TRBJ2-1|once
CASSLEGTGANNEQFF
TGTGCCAGCAGCTTAGAGGGGACAGGGGCAAACAATGAGCAGTTCTTC
>TRBV7-3|TRBD2|TRBJ2-2|.
CASSLLAGVGGELFF
TGTGCCAGCAGCTTACTAGCGGGTGTCGGCGGGGAGCTGTTTTTT
>TRBV20-1|.|TRBJ1-1|few
CSARQGTEAFF
TGCAGTGCTAGACAGGGCACTGAAGCTTTCTTT
>TRBV7-2|.|TRBJ2-1|.
CASSFSREQFF
TGTGCCAGCAGCTTTTCTCGGGAGCAGTTCTTC
>TRBV28|TRBD1|TRBJ2-7|.
CASRTDGTGGTYEQYF
TGTGCCAGCAGAACCGACGGGACAGGGGGAACCTACGAGCAGTACTTC
>TRBV3-1/TRBV3-2|.|TRBJ1-1|few
CASIGPGLNTEAFF
TGTGCCAGCATAGGTCCAGGGTTGAACACTGAAGCTTTCTTT
>TRBV9|.|TRBJ1-1|.
CASSVEPYTEAFF
TGTGCCAGCAGCGTAGAACCCTACACTGAAGCTTTCTTT
>TRBV11-1|TRBD2|TRBJ2-2|.
CASSSSGRGTGELFF
TGTGCCAGCAGCTCTAGCGGGAGAGGCACCGGGGAGCTGTTTTTT
>TRBV19|TRBD2|TRBJ2-2|.
CASRLAGGPAGELFF
TGTGCCAGTAGACTAGCGGGAGGGCCGGCCGGGGAGCTGTTTTTT
>TRBV2|.|TRBJ2-3|.
CASSEGTSTDTQYF
TGTGCCAGCAGTGAAGGGACCAGCACAGATACGCAGTATTTT
>TRBV10-3|.|TRBJ1-3|.
CAISVGAGMSSGNTIYF
TGTGCCATCAGTGTGGGGGCGGGAATGAGCTCTGGAAACACCATATATTTT
>TRBV3-1/TRBV3-2|.|TRBJ1-5|.
CASSQGARSNQPQHF
TGTGCCAGCAGCCAGGGGGCGCGAAGCAATCAGCCCCAGCATTTT
>TRBV28|TRBD2|TRBJ2-1|once
CASSGRGRDYNEQFF
TGTGCCAGCAGTGGCAGAGGGAGGGACTACAATGAGCAGTTCTTC
>TRBV6-5|TRBD1|TRBJ1-2|once
CASSSGGWGYTF
TGTGCCAGCAGCTCAGGGGGATGGGGCTACACCTTC
>TRBV7-9|.|TRBJ2-7|.
CASSLDGGSYEQYF
TGTGCCAGCAGCTTGGACGGGGGCTCCTACGAGCAGTACTTC
>TRBV7-7|.|TRBJ2-2|.
CASSDTLAGATGELFF
TGTGCCAGCAGCGATACCCTGGCAGGGGCCACCGGGGAGCTGTTTTTT
>TRBV5-8|.|TRBJ2-1|.
CASSADVSSYNEQFF
TGTGCCAGCAGCGCCGACGTTAGCTCCTACAATGAGCAGTTCTTC
>TRBV3-1/TRBV3-2|TRBD1|TRBJ2-1|.
CASSPGTGGCEQFF
TGTGCCAGCAGCCCCGGGACAGGGGGCTGTGAGCAGTTCTTC
>TRBV4-2|TRBD1|TRBJ2-2|.
CASSQGGRTGDTGELFF
TGTGCCAGCAGCCAAGGCGGACGGACAGGCGACACCGGGGAGCTGTTTTTT
>TRBV30|TRBD1|TRBJ1-6|.
CAWTPDRASNSPLHF
TGTGCCTGGACCCCGGACAGGGCAAGTAATTCACCCCTCCACTTT
>TRBV7-2|TRBD1|TRBJ1-3|once
CASSTGGTGNTIYF
TGTGCCAGCAGTACAGGGGGTACCGGAAACACCATATATTTT
>TRBV5-8|.|TRBJ1-4|.
CASSQRTEEKLFF
TGTGCCAGCAGCCAAAGGACGGAAGAAAAACTGTTTTTT
>TRBV7-3|.|TRBJ2-5|.
CASSLVGGRQETQYF
TGTGCCAGCAGCTTAGTAGGGGGAAGGCAAGAGACCCAGTACTTC
>TRBV28|TRBD1|TRBJ2-6|.
CAILDRGWGGGGANVLTF
TGTGCCATCCTCGACAGGGGCTGGGGTGGTGGTGGGGCCAACGTCCTGACTTTC
>TRBV29-1|.|TRBJ1-1|few
CSVGLGGETEAFF
TGCAGCGTTGGATTAGGGGGTGAGACTGAAGCTTTCTTT
>TRBV2|TRBD1|TRBJ2-1|.
CATSRDRDSYNEQFF
TGTGCCACCTCCCGGGACAGGGATTCCTACAATGAGCAGTTCTTC